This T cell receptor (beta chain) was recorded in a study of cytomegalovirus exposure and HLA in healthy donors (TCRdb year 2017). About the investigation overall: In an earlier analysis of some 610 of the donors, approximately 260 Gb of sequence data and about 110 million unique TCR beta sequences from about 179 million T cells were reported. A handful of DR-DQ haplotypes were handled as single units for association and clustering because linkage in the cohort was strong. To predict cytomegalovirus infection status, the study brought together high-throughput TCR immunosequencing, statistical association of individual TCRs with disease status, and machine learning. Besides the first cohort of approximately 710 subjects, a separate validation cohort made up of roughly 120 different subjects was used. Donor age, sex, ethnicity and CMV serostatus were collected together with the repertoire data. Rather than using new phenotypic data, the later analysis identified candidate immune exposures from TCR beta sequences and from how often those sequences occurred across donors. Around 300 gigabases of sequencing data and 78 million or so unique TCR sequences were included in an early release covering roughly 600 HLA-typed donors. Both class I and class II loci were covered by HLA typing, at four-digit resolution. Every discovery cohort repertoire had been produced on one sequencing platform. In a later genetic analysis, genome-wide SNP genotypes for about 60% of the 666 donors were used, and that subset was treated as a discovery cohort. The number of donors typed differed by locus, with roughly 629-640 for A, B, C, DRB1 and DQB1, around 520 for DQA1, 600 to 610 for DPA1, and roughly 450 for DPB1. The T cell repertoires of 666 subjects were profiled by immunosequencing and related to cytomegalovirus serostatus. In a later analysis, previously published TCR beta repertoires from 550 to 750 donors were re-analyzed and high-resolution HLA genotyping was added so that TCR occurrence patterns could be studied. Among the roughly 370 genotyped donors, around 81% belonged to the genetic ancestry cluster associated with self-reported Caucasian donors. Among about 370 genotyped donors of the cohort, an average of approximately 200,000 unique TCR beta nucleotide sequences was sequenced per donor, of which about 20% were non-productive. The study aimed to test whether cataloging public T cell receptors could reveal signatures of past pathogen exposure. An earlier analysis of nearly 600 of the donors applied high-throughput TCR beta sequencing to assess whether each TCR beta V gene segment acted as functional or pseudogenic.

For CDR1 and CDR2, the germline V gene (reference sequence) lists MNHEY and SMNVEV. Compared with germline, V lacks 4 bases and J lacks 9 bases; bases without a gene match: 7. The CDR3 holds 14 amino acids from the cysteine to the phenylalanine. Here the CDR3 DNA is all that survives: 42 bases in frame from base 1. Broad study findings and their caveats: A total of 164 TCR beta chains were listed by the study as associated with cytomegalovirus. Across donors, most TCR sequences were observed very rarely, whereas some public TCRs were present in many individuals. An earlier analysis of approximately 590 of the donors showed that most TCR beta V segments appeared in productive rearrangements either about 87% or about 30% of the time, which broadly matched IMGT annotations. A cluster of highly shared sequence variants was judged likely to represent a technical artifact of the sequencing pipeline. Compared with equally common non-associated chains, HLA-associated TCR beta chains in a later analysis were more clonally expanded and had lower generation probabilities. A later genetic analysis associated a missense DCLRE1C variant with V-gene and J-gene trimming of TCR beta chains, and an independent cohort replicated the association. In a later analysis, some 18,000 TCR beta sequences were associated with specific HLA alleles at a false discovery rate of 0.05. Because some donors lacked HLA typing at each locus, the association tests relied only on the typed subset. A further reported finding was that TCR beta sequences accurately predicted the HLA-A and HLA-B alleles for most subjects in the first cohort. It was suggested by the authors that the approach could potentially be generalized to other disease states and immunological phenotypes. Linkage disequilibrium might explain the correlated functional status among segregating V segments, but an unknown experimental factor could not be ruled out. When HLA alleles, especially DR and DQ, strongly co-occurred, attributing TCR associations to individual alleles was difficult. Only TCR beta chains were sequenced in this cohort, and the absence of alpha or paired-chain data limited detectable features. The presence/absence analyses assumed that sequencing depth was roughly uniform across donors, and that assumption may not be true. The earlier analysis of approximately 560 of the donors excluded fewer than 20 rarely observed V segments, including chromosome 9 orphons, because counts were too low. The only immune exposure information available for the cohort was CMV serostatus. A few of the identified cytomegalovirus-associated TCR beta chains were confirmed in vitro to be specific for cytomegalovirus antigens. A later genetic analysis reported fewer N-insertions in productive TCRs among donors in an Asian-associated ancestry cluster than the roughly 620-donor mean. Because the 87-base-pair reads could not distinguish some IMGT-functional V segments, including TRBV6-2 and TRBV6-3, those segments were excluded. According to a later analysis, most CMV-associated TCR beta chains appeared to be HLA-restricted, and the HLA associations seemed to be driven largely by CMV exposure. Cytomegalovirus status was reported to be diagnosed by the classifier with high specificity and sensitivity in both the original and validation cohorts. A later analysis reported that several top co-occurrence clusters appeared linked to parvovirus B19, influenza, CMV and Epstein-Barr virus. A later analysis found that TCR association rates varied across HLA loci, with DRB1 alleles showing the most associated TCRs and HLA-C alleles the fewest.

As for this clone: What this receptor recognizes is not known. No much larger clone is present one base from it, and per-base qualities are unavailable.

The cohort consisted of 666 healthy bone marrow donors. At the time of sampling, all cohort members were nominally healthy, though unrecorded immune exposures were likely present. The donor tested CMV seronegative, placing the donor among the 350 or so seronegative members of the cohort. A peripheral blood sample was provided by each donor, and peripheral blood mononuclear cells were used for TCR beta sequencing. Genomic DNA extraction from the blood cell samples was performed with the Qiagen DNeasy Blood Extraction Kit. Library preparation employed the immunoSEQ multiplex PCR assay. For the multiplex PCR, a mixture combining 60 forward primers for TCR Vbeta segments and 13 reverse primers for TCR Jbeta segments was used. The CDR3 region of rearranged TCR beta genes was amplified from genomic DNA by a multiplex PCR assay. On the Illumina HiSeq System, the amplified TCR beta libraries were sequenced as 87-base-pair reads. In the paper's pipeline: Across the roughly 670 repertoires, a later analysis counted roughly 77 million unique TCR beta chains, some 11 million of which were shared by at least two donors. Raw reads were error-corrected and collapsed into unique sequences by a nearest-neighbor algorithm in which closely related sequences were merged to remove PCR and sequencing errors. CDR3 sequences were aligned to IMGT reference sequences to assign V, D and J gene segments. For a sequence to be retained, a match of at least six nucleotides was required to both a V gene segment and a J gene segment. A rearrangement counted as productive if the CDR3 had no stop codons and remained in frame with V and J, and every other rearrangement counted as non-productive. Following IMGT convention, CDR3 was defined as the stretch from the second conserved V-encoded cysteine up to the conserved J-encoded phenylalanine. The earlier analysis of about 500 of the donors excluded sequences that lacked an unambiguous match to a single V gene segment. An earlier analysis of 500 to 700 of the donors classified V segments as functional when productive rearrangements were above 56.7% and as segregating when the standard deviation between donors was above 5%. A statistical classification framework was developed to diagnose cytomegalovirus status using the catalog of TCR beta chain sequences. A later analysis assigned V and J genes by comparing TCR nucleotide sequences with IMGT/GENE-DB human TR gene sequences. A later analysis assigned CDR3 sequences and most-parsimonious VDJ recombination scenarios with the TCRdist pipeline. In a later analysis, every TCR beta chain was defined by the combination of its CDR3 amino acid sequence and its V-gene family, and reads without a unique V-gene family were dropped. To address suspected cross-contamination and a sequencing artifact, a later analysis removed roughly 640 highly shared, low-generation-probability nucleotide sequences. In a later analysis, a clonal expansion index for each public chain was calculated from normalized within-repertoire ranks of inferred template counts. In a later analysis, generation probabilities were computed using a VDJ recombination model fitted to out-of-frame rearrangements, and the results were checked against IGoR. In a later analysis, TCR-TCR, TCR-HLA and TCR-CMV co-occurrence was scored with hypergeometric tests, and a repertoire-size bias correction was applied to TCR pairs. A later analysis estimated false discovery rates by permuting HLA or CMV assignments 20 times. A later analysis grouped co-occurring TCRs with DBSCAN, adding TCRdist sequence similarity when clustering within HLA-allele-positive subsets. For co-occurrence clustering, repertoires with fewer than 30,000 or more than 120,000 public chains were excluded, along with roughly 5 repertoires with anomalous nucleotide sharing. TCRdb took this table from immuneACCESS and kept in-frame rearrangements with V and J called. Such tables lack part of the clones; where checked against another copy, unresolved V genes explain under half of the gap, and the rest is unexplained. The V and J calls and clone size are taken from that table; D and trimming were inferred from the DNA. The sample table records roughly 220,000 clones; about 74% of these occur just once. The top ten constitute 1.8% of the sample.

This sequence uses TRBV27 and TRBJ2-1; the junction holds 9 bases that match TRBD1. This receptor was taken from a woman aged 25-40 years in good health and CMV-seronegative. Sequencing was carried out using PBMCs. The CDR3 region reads CASSWGQGYGEQFF. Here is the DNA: TGTGCCAGCAGTTGGGGACAGGGTTACGGTGAGCAGTTCTTC.